This paragraph covers one T cell receptor beta chain sequence. Per the study methods: Cell counts per sample came from amplifying reference gene primers. Using immunoSEQ multiplex PCR, the repertoire was profiled, and TCRdb retains in-frame clones only, with some absent. V and J calls and clone size are copied from that table; D and trimming were computed from the DNA. The profile shows some 99,000 clones, over 65% of them singletons. From germline, CDR1 is SGHAT and CDR2 FQNNGV. This CDR3 region has 15 residues. Unmatched junction bases numbered 3, after V lost 6 bases and J lost 0 bases. This sample is drawn from a study of blood T cell repertoires in COVID-19. As for the study in general: Sources were T cells, B-cell-depleted T cells, or PBMCs; the material itself was cDNA or gDNA.

Input material: peripheral blood. The chain has TRBV11-2 and TRBJ2-1, with 9 bases lining up with TRBD2. The sequence was obtained from a woman aged 60-75 years with acute or convalescent COVID-19. The CDR3 spells CASRPLAGSYNEQFF. The CDR3 nucleotides are TGTGCCAGCAGACCACTAGCGGGCTCCTACAATGAGCAGTTCTTC.